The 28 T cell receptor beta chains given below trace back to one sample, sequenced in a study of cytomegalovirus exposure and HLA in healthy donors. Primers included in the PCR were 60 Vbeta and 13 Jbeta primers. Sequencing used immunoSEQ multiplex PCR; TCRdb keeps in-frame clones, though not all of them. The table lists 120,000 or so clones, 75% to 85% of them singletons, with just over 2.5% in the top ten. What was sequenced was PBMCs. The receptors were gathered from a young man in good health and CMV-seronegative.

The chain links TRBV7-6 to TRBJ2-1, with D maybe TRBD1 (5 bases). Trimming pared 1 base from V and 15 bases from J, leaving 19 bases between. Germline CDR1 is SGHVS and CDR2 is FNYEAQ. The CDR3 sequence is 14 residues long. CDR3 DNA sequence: TGTGCCAGCAGCTTAGGCCCCCAGGGAAGCGTAGGGTTCTTC. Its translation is CASSLGPQGSVGFF.

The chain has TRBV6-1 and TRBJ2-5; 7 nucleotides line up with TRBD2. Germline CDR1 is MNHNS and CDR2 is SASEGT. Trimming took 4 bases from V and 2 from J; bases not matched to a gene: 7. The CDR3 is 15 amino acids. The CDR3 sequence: CASSAPLAAQETQYF. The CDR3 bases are TGTGCCAGCAGTGCCCCCCTAGCGGCTCAAGAGACCCAGTACTTC.

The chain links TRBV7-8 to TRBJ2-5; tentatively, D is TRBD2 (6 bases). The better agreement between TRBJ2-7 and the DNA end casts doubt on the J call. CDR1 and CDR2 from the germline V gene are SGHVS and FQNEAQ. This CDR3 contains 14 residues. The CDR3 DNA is TGTGCCAGCAGGACGGTGGGGGGAACCTACGAGCAGTACTTC. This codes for CASRTVGGTYEQYF.

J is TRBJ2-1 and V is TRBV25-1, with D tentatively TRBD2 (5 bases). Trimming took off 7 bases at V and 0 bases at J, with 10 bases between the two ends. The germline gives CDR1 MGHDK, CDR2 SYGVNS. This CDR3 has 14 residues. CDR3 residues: CASNGESSYNEQFF. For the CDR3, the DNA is TGTGCCAGCAATGGGGAGAGCTCCTACAATGAGCAGTTCTTC.

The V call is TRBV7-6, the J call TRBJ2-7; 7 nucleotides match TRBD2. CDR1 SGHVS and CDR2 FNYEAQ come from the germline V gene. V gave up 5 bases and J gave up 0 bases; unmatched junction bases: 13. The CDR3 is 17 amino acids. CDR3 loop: CASSKYGSGTTSYEQYF. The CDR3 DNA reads TGTGCCAGCAGCAAATACGGCTCCGGGACTACCTCCTACGAGCAGTACTTC. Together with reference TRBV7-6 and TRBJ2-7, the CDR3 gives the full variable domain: GAGVSQSPRYKVTKRGQDVALRCDPISGHVSLYWYRQALGQGPEFLTYFNYEAQQDKSGLPNDRFSAERPEGSISTLTIQRTEQRDSAMYRCASSKYGSGTTSYEQYFGPGTRLTVT.

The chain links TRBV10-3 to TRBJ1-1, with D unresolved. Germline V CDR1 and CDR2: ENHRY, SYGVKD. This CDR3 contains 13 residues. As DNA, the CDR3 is TGTGCTACCCGCCGGGAGGGTGACACTGAAGCTTTCTTT. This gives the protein CATRREGDTEAFF.

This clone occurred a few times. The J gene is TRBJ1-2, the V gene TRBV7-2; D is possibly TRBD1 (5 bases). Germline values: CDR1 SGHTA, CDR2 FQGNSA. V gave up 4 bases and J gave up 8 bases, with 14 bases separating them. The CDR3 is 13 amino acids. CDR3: CASSSSGGKGYTF. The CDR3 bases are TGTGCCAGCAGCTCAAGCGGGGGGAAAGGCTACACCTTC.

CDR3 loop: CASSSRQGIDYGYTF. CDR3 nucleotides: TGTGCCAGCAGCTCCCGACAGGGAATCGACTATGGCTACACCTTC. The chain has TRBV5-5 and TRBJ1-2; TRBD1 agrees at 7 bases. This CDR3 spans 15 amino acids. J was trimmed by 3 bases and V by 3 bases; bases with no gene match: 8. Germline lookup yields CDR1 SGHKS and CDR2 YYEKEE (reference sequence).

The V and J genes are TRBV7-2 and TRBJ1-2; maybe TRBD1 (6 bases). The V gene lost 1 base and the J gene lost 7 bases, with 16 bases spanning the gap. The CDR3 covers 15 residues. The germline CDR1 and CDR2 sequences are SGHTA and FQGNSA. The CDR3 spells CASSLVFGRGGGYTF. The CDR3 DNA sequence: TGTGCCAGCAGCTTAGTGTTTGGCAGGGGTGGTGGCTACACCTTC.

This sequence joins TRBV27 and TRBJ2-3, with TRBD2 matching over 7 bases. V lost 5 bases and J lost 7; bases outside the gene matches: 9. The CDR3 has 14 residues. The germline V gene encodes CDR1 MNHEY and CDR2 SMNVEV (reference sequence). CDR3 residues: CASSGVGGRHTQYF. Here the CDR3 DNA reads TGTGCCAGCAGTGGGGTGGGAGGGAGGCATACGCAGTATTTT.

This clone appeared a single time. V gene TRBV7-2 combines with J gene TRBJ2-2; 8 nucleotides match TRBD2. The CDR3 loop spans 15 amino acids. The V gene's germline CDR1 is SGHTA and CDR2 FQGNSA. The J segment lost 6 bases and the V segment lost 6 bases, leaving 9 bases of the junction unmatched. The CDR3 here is CASSYMGLEAGELFF. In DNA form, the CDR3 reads TGTGCCAGCAGTTACATGGGACTAGAGGCCGGGGAGCTGTTTTTT.

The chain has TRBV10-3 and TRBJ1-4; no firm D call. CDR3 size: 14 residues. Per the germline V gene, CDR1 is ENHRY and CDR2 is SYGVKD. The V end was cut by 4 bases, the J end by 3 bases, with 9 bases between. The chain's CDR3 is CAISGGFPNEKLFF. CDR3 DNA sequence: TGTGCCATCAGTGGCGGATTTCCTAATGAAAAACTGTTTTTT.

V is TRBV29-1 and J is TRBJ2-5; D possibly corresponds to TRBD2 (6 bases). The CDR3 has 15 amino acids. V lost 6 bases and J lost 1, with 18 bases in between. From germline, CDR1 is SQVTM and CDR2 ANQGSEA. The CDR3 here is CSVGGRGNVQETQYF. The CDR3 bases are TGCAGCGTGGGTGGTCGGGGGAACGTCCAAGAGACCCAGTACTTC.

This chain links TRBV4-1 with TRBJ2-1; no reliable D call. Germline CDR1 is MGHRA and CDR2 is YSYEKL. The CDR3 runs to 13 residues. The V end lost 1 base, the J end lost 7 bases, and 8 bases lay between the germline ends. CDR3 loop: CASSQVLRNEQFF. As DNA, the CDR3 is TGCGCCAGCAGCCAAGTTCTACGGAATGAGCAGTTCTTC.

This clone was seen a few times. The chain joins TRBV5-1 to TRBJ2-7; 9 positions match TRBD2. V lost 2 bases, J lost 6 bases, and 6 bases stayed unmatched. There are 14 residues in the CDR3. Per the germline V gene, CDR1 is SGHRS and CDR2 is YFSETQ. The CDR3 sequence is CASSFSAGGCEQYF. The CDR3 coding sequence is TGCGCCAGCAGCTTTAGTGCGGGAGGGTGCGAGCAGTACTTC.

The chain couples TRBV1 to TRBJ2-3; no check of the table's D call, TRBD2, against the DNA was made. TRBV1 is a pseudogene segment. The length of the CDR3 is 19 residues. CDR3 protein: CTSSQDLREGPMSTDTQYF. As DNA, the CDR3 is TGCACCAGCAGCCAAGATCTGCGGGAGGGCCCAATGAGCACAGATACGCAGTATTTT.

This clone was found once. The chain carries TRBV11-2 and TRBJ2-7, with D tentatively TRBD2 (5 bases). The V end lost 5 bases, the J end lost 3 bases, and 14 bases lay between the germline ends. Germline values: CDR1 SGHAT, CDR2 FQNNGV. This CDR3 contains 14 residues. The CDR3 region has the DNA TGTGCCAGCAGCCCCGAGCCCGGGAACTACGAGCAGTACTTC. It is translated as CASSPEPGNYEQYF. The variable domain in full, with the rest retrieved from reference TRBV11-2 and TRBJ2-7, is EAGVAQSPRYKIIEKRQSVAFWCNPISGHATLYWYQQILGQGPKLLIQFQNNGVVDDSQLPKDRFSAERLKGVDSTLKIQPAKLEDSAVYLCASSPEPGNYEQYFGPGTRLTVT.

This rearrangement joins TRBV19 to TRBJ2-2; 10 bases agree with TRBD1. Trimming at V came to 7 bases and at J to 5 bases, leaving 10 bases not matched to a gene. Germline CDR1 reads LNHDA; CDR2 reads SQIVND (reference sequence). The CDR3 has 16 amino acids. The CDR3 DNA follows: TGTGCCAGTATGGGGCGGAGGACAGGGGGGACCGGGGAGCTGTTTTTT. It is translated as CASMGRRTGGTGELFF. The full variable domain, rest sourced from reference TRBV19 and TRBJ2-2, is DGGITQSPKYLFRKEGQNVTLSCEQNLNHDAMYWYRQDPGQGLRLIYYSQIVNDFQKGDIAEGYSVSREKKESFPLTVTSAQKNPTAFYLCASMGRRTGGTGELFFGEGSRLTVL.

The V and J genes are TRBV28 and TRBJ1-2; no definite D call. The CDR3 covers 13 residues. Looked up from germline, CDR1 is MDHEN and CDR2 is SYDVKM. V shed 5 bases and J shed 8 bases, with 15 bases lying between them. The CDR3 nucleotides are TGTGCCAGCAGTCCCAACCCCGATCGGGGCTACACCTTC. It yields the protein CASSPNPDRGYTF.

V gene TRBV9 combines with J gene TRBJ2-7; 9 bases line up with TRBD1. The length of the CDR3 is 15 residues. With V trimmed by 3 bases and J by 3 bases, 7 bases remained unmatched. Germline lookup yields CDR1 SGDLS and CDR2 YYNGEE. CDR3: CASSADRGISYEQYF. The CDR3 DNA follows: TGTGCCAGCAGCGCTGACAGGGGGATCAGCTACGAGCAGTACTTC.

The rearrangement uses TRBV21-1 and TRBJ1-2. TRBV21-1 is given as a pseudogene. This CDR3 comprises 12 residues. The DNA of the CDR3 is TGTGCCAGCAGCAAACCGGGAGATGGCTACACCTTC. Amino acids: CASSKPGDGYTF.

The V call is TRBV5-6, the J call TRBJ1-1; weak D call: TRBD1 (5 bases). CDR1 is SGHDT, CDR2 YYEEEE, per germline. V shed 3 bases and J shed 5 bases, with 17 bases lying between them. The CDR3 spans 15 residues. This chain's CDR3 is CASSWGVRDLTEAFF. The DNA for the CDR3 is TGTGCCAGCAGCTGGGGGGTTAGGGACTTGACTGAAGCTTTCTTT.

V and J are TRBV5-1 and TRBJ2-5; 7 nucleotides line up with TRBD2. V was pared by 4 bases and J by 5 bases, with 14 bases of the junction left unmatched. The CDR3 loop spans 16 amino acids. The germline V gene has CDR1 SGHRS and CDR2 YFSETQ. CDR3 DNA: TGCGCCAGCAGCCAAGGACTAGACCTATCTTCGGAGACCCAGTACTTC. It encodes CASSQGLDLSSETQYF. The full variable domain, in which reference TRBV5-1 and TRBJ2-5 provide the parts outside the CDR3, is KAGVTQTPRYLIKTRGQQVTLSCSPISGHRSVSWYQQTPGQGLQFLFEYFSETQRNKGNFPGRFSGRQFSNSRSEMNVSTLELGDSALYLCASSQGLDLSSETQYFGPGTRLLVL.

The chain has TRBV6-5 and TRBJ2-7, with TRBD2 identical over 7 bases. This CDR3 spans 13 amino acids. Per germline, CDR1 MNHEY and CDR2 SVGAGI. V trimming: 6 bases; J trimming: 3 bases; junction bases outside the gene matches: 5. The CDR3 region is CASRDSGGYEQYF. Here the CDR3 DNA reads TGTGCCAGCAGGGACTCGGGGGGCTACGAGCAGTACTTC.

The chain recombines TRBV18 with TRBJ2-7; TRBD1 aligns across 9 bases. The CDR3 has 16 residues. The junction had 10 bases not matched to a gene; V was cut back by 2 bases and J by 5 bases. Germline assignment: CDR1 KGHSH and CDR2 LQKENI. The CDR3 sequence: CASSPTNRDRADEQYF. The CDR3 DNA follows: TGTGCCAGCTCACCAACTAACCGGGACAGGGCCGACGAGCAGTACTTC.

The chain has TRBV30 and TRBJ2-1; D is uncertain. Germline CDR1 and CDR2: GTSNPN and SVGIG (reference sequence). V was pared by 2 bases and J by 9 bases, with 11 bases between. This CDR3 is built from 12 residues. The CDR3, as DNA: TGTGCCTGGAGTCTGTCGGGTGGTGAGCAGTTCTTC. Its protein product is CAWSLSGGEQFF.

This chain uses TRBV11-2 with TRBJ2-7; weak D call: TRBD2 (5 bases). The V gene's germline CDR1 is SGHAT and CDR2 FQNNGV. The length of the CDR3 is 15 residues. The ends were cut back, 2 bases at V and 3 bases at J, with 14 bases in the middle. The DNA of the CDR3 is TGTGCCAGCAGCTTATTATACCGGGGTGACTACGAGCAGTACTTC. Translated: CASSLLYRGDYEQYF.

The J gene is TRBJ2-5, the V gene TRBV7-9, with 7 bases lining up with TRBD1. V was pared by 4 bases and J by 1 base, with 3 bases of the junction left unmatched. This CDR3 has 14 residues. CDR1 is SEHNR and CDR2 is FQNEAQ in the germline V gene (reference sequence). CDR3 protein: CASSSGTAQETQYF. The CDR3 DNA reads TGTGCCAGCAGCTCCGGGACAGCCCAAGAGACCCAGTACTTC.